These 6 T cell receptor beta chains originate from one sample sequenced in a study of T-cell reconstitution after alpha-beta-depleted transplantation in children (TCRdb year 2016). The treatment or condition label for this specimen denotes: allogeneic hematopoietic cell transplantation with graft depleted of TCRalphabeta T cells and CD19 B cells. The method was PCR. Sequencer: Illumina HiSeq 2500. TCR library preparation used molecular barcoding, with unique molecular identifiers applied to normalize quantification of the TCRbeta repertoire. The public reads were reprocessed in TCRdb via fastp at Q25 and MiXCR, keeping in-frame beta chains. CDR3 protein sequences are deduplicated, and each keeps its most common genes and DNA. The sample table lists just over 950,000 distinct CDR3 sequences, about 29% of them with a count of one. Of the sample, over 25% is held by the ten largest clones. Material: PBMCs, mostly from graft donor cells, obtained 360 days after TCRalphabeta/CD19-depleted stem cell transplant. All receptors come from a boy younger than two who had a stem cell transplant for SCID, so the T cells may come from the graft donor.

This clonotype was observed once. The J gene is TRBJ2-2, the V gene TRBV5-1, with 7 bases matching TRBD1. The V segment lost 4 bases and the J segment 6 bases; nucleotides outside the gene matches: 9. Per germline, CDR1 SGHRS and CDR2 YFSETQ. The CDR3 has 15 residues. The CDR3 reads CASSLEATGAGELFF. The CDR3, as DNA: TGCGCCAGCAGCCTGGAAGCAACAGGGGCCGGGGAGCTGTTTTTT.

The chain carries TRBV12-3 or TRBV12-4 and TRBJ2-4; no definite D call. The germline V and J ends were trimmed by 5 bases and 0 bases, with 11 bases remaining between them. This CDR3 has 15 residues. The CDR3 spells CASSSPSPAKNIQYF. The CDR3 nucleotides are TGTGCCAGCAGTAGCCCTTCCCCAGCCAAAAACATTCAGTACTTC.

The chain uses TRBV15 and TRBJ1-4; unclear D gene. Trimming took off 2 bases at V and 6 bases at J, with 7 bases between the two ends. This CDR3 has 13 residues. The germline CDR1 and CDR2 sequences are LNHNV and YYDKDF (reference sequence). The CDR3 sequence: CATSRLRDEKLFF. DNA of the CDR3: TGTGCCACCAGCAGACTAAGGGATGAAAAACTGTTTTTT. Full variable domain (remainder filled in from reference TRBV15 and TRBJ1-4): DAMVIQNPRYQVTQFGKPVTLSCSQTLNHNVMYWYQQKSSQAPKLLFHYYDKDFNNEADTPDNFQSRRPNTSFCFLDIRSPGLGDTAMYLCATSRLRDEKLFFGSGTQLSVL.

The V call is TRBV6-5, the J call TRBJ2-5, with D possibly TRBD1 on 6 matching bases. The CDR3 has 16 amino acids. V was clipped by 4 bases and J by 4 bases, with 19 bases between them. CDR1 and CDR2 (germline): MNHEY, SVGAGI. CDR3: CASSSPGATGRETQYF. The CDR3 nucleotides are TGTGCCAGCAGTTCCCCTGGGGCGACAGGTCGAGAGACCCAGTACTTC.

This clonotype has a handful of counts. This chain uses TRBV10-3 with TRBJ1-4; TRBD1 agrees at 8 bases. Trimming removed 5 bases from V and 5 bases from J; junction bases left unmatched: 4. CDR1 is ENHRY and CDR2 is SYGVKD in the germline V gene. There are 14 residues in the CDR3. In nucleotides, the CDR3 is TGTGCCATCAGTAGGACAGGGTCAAATGAAAAACTGTTTTTT. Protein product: CAISRTGSNEKLFF.

The CDR3 DNA follows: TGTGCCAGCATGGTCGGGGCTAAGCAGTTCTTC. Its protein is CASMVGAKQFF. This chain connects TRBV2 to TRBJ2-1; D is perhaps TRBD1 or TRBD2 (5 bases each). CDR1 is SNHLY and CDR2 is FYNNEI in the germline V gene. The V end was cut by 7 bases, the J end by 11 bases, with 12 bases between. CDR3 size: 11 residues.